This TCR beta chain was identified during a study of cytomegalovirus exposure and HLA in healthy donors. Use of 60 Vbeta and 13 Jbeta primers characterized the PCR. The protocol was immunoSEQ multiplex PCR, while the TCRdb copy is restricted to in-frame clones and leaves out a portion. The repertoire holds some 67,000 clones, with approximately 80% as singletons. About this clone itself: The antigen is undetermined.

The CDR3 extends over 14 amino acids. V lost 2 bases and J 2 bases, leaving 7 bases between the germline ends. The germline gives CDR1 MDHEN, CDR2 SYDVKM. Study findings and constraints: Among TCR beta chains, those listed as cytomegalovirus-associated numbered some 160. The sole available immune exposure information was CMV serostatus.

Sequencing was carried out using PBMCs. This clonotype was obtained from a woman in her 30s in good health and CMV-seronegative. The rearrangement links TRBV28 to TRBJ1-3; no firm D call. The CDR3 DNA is TGTGCCAGCAGTTTAGCGGTGGCTGGAAACACCATATATTTT. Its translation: CASSLAVAGNTIYF.